These T cell receptor beta chains were read from a single sample in a study of PD-L1 blockade in urothelial cancer. TCRdb keeps only in-frame clones here, not all; method: immunoSEQ multiplex PCR. The sample has 35,000 to 45,000 clones; 75% to 95% are singletons. Sequenced material: PBMCs, taken around atezolizumab (anti-PD-L1) treatment. Receptors originate from an older man with urothelial cancer. Each CDR3 is given with its conserved first and last residue. Fields, in order: CDR3 length, clone size, D gene, J gene, V gene, CDR3 protein, CDR3 DNA. A D gene is named only where the DNA matches it firmly. Size is omitted from some rows. Given values are once, few, many or a class for expanded clones.

17	.	.	TRBJ2-4	TRBV30	CAWSVPAPGLAKNIQYF	TGTGCCTGGAGTGTACCTGCTCCGGGACTAGCCAAAAACATTCAGTACTTC
17	.	TRBD2	TRBJ2-6	TRBV10-2	CASSGASGSSGANVLTF	TGCGCCAGCAGTGGGGCTAGCGGGAGCTCTGGGGCCAACGTCCTGACTTTC
11	.	.	TRBJ1-1	TRBV20-1	CSARAPRAAFF	TGCAGTGCTAGAGCGCCCCGCGCAGCTTTCTTT
17	.	TRBD1	TRBJ1-3	TRBV28	CASTPSFDRGLGNTIYF	TGTGCCAGCACCCCTTCATTCGACAGGGGGCTTGGAAACACCATATATTTT
13	.	TRBD1	TRBJ2-7	TRBV6-1	CASSPDRGRVQYF	TGTGCCAGCAGCCCGGACAGGGGGCGGGTGCAGTACTTC
16	.	.	TRBJ2-3	TRBV11-2	CASRQSRGRETDTQYF	TGTGCCAGCAGACAGAGTAGGGGAAGGGAAACAGATACGCAGTATTTT
14	.	.	TRBJ2-7	TRBV5-1	CASSLGGKSYEQYF	TGCGCCAGCAGCTTGGGCGGTAAGAGCTACGAGCAGTACTTC
20	.	.	TRBJ2-4	TRBV7-3	CASRSLHGDLPASTTGIQYF	TGTGCCAGCAGGTCCCTTCACGGCGATCTCCCGGCCTCCACAACGGGCATTCAGTACTTC
16	.	.	TRBJ2-2	TRBV29-1	CSVARGGRLGTGELFF	TGCAGCGTTGCTAGAGGGGGACGGTTGGGAACCGGGGAGCTGTTTTTT
14	.	.	TRBJ1-1	TRBV7-3	CASSLLPGNTEAFF	TGTGCCAGCAGCTTACTGCCGGGGAACACTGAAGCTTTCTTT
14	.	.	TRBJ1-2	TRBV4-2	CASSDPGASYGYTF	TGTGCCAGCAGCGACCCAGGGGCAAGCTATGGCTACACCTTC
14	once	.	TRBJ2-1	TRBV7-3	CASSLTLTGDEQFF	TGTGCCAGCAGCTTAACGTTAACGGGGGATGAGCAGTTCTTC
14	.	.	TRBJ1-1	TRBV28	CASSPWTADTEAFF	TGTGCCAGCAGTCCCTGGACAGCGGACACTGAAGCTTTCTTT
15	.	.	TRBJ1-2	TRBV28	CASTLQDGATYGYTF	TGTGCCAGCACCCTCCAGGATGGGGCCACCTATGGCTACACCTTC
14	.	TRBD1	TRBJ2-1	TRBV6-5	CASSADRGANEQFF	TGTGCCAGCAGTGCCGACAGGGGGGCCAATGAGCAGTTCTTC
15	.	TRBD1	TRBJ1-4	TRBV19	CASSPLRDRGYKVFF	TGTGCCAGTAGTCCTCTCCGGGACAGGGGGTACAAGGTGTTTTTT
12	.	.	TRBJ2-2	TRBV6-5	CASSLNTGELFF	TGTGCCAGCAGCCTGAACACCGGGGAGCTGTTTTTT
15	.	.	TRBJ2-3	TRBV5-1	CASSLVGRGPDTQYF	TGCGCCAGCAGCTTGGTTGGCAGGGGACCAGATACGCAGTATTTT
15	.	.	TRBJ1-5	TRBV6-1	CASSTRGGSGQPQHF	TGTGCCAGCTCCACCCGCGGGGGATCGGGACAGCCCCAGCATTTT
13	.	.	TRBJ2-5	TRBV7-9	CASSSRSQETQYF	TGTGCCAGCAGCTCCCGGAGCCAAGAGACCCAGTACTTC
16	.	.	TRBJ1-2	TRBV7-2	CASPTLSHGEIYGYTF	TGTGCCAGCCCTACCCTGAGCCACGGGGAAATCTATGGCTACACCTTC
15	.	.	TRBJ2-1	TRBV10-1	CASSESRSPYNEQFF	TGCGCCAGCAGTGAGTCGCGGAGCCCGTACAATGAGCAGTTCTTC
14	.	TRBD2	TRBJ2-1	TRBV6-5	CASSFSLAVLEQFF	TGTGCCAGCAGTTTCTCCCTAGCGGTACTTGAGCAGTTCTTC
15	.	TRBD1	TRBJ2-4	TRBV2	CASYQGALAKNIQYF	TGTGCCAGTTACCAGGGGGCACTAGCCAAAAACATTCAGTACTTC
14	few	.	TRBJ1-5	TRBV5-5	CASSLFQSNQPQHF	TGTGCCAGCAGCTTGTTTCAGAGCAATCAGCCCCAGCATTTT
16	.	.	TRBJ1-5	TRBV2	CASRSMGAGSNQPQHF	TGTGCCAGCAGGTCGATGGGCGCGGGTAGCAATCAGCCCCAGCATTTT
15	.	TRBD2	TRBJ2-4	TRBV7-8	CASSLSRLAGAIQYF	TGTGCCAGCAGCTTAAGTCGGCTAGCGGGAGCCATTCAGTACTTC
13	.	.	TRBJ1-1	TRBV2	CASSGSRNTEAFF	TGTGCCAGCAGTGGTAGTAGAAACACTGAAGCTTTCTTT
15	.	TRBD1	TRBJ2-1	TRBV27	CASSSDRGSYNEQFF	TGTGCCAGCAGTAGTGACAGGGGCTCCTACAATGAGCAGTTCTTC
14	once	.	TRBJ2-7	TRBV9	CASSAGQRSSEQYF	TGTGCCAGCAGCGCAGGACAGAGGAGTAGCGAGCAGTACTTC
15	few	TRBD1	TRBJ1-1	TRBV29-1	CSVDRPGQGITEAFF	TGCAGCGTTGACAGACCGGGACAGGGGATCACTGAAGCTTTCTTT
12	.	.	TRBJ2-1	TRBV5-6	CASSRGAPEQFF	TGTGCCAGCAGCCGGGGGGCACCCGAGCAGTTCTTC
13	few	TRBD2	TRBJ2-7	TRBV5-4	CASSFGLADEQYF	TGTGCCAGCAGCTTTGGACTAGCCGACGAGCAGTACTTC
14	once	TRBD1	TRBJ2-7	TRBV6-1	CASSDTGGPYEQYF	TGTGCCAGCAGCGATACAGGGGGACCCTACGAGCAGTACTTC
17	.	TRBD2	TRBJ2-7	TRBV28	CASSLGASGRAAYEQYF	TGTGCCAGCAGTTTAGGCGCTAGCGGAAGAGCTGCCTACGAGCAGTACTTC
16	.	TRBD2	TRBJ2-7	TRBV11-2	CASSLGEGRRAYEQYF	TGTGCCAGCAGCTTAGGGGAGGGCCGAAGGGCCTACGAGCAGTACTTC
18	few	TRBD1	TRBJ2-2	TRBV18	CASSPRGGADMNTGELFF	TGTGCCAGCTCACCACGAGGGGGCGCGGATATGAACACCGGGGAGCTGTTTTTT
12	once	.	TRBJ2-7	TRBV18	CASSPYSGEQYF	TGTGCCAGCTCACCATATTCGGGCGAGCAGTACTTC
14	.	.	TRBJ2-5	TRBV2	CASSYNRDRETQYF	TGTGCCAGCAGCTATAACAGGGATCGCGAGACCCAGTACTTC
14	.	.	TRBJ2-1	TRBV6-6	CASSYPTGYNEQFF	TGTGCCAGCAGTTACCCGACTGGTTACAATGAGCAGTTCTTC
15	.	.	TRBJ1-5	TRBV4-2	CASSQGGRYNQPQHF	TGTGCCAGCAGCCAAGGAGGCCGATACAATCAGCCCCAGCATTTT